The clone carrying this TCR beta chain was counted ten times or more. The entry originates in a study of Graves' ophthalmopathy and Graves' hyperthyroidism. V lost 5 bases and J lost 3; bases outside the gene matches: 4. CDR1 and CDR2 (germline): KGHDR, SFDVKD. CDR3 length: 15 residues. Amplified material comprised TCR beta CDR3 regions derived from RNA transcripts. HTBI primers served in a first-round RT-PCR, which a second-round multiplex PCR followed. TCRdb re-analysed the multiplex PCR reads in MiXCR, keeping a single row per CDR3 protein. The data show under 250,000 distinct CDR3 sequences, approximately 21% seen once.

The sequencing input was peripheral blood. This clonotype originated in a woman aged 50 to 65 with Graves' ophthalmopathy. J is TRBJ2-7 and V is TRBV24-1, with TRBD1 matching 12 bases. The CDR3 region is CATSGGQGADYEQYF. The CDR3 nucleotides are TGTGCCACCAGTGGGGGACAGGGGGCGGACTACGAGCAGTACTTC.